This T cell receptor beta chain was captured by sequencing in a study of T cell changes during pregnancy in multiple sclerosis. The assay was immunoSEQ multiplex PCR, and TCRdb's table has in-frame clones only and misses some. The data contain 55,000 to 70,000 clones, 89% of them singletons. Germline V gene lookup returns CDR1 SGHNT and CDR2 YENEEA. Trimming stripped 1 base from V and 1 base from J, with 8 bases between. The CDR3 runs to 14 residues. Here the sequenced sample was peripheral blood, taken after pregnancy. The receptor was derived from a female donor with multiple sclerosis, enrolled in a pregnancy study. J is TRBJ2-7 and V is TRBV11-3; the D gene is possibly TRBD2 (5 bases). CDR3 amino acids: CASSLGPGSYEQYF. As DNA, the CDR3 is TGTGCCAGCAGCTTAGGGCCGGGGTCCTACGAGCAGTACTTC.